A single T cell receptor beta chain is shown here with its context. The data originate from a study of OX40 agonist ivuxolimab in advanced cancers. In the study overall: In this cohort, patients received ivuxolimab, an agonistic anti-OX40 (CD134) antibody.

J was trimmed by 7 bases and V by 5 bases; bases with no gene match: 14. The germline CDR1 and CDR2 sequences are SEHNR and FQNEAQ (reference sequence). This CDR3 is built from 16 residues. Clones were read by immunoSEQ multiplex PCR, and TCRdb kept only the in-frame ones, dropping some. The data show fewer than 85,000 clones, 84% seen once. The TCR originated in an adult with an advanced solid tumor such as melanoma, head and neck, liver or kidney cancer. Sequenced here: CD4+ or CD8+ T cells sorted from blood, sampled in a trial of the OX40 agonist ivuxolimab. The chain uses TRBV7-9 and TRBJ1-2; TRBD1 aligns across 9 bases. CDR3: CASSASGTGKIGGYTF. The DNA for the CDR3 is TGTGCCAGCAGCGCTTCCGGGACAGGGAAGATCGGTGGCTACACCTTC. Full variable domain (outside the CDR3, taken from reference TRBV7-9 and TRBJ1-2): DTGVSQNPRHKITKRGQNVTFRCDPISEHNRLYWYRQTLGQGPEFLTYFQNEAQLEKSRLLSDRFSAERPKGSFSTLEIQRTEQGDSAMYLCASSASGTGKIGGYTFGSGTRLTVV.